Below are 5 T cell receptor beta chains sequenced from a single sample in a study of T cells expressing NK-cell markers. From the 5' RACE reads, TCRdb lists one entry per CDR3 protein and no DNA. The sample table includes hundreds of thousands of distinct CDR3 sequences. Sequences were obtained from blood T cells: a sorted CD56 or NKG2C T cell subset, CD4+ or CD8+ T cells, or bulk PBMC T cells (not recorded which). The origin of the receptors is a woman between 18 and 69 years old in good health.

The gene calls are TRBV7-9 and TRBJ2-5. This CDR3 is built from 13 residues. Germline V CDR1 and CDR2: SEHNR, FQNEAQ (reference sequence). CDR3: CASSLMLQETQYF.

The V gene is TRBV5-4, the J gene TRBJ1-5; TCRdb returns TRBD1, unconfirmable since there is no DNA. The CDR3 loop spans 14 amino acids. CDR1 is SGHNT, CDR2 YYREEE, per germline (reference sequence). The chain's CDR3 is CASSAGGSNQPQHF.

The CDR3 sequence: CASSLGLAGEHKDTQYF. The chain uses TRBV11-2 and TRBJ2-3; the TRBD2 assignment by TCRdb is unverifiable without DNA. The CDR3 contains 17 residues. Germline assignment: CDR1 SGHAT and CDR2 FQNNGV.

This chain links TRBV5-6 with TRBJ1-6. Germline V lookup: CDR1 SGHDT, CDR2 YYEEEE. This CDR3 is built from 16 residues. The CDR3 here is CASSLMPVDTISPLHF.

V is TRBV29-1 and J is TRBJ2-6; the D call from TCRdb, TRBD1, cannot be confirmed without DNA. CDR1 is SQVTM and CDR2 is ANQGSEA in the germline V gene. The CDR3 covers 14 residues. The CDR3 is CSVALPPGANVLTF.